Sequencing of this T cell receptor (beta chain) was carried out in a study of blood T cell repertoires in COVID-19. About the research overall: Sites across the United States, Italy and Spain contributed samples from acute and convalescent COVID-19. PBMCs, B-cell-depleted T cells, or T cells were the source of the cDNA or gDNA that made up the material.

Trimming took 4 bases from V and 4 from J, leaving 16 bases between them. The CDR3 sequence is 15 residues long. The germline V gene encodes CDR1 MNHEY and CDR2 SVGAGI. Per the authors' pipeline: By means of reference gene primer amplification, nucleated cell counts were estimated. The protocol was immunoSEQ multiplex PCR, while the TCRdb copy is restricted to in-frame clones and leaves out a portion. V and J calls and clone size are as listed in that table; D and trimming were resolved from the DNA. Counted here are tens of thousands of clones, 72% occurring once; the ten biggest clones make up approximately 21%.

The origin of this receptor is a boy between 2 and 15 years old with active or convalescent COVID-19. The chain joins TRBV6-5 to TRBJ1-2; tentative D call: TRBD1 (5 bases). Sequenced: peripheral blood. CDR3 in amino acids: CASSFFKGIGYGYTF. The CDR3 DNA reads as TGTGCCAGCAGTTTCTTTAAGGGGATCGGCTATGGCTACACCTTC.